A selection of T cell receptor beta chains follows, all from one sample in a study of T cell responses to AZD1222 COVID-19 vaccine. Some clones are missing from TCRdb's copy, which holds only in-frame ones; the method was immunoSEQ multiplex PCR. This sample carries approximately 100,000 clones, around nine tenths of them seen once, and the ten largest clones take roughly a sixth. The specimen comprised peripheral blood, sampled on day 0 of AZD1222 vaccination. The receptors come from an adult in good health. Both conserved end residues are part of each CDR3. The D gene is left open where the match is weak. Some rows mark clone size as missing; the rest say once, few, many or name a class of expanded clone.

J | V | D | size | DNA | CDR3
TRBJ2-3 | TRBV4-1 | TRBD1 | NA | TGCGCCAGCAGACAGGGGGCATCGTCGCCAGATACGCAGTATTTT | CASRQGASSPDTQYF
TRBJ2-7 | TRBV6-1 | TRBD2 | NA | TGTGCCAGCAGTGTTCCTTCTAGCGGGAGACTCTCCTACGAGCAGTACTTC | CASSVPSSGRLSYEQYF
TRBJ1-5 | TRBV5-8 | NA | once | TGTGCCAGCAGCTTGGCACCGGACGGCCGCATGTATCAGCCCCAGCATTTT | CASSLAPDGRMYQPQHF
TRBJ1-2 | TRBV24-1 | NA | few | TGTGCCACCAGTCTGGGCGACCGTGGCTACACCTTC | CATSLGDRGYTF
TRBJ1-3 | TRBV5-1 | NA | few | TGCGCCAGCAGCCCGGACACCCTCGGTAGGGGTGGAAACACCATATATTTT | CASSPDTLGRGGNTIYF
TRBJ2-1 | TRBV7-9 | TRBD2 | NA | TGTGCCAGCCTAGGGCGCGGGGGGTGGAATGAGCAGTTCTTC | CASLGRGGWNEQFF
TRBJ2-3 | TRBV13 | NA | NA | TGTGCCAGCAGCTTAGGTGGACGTGCCCCCCCTATAACGCAGTATTTT | CASSLGGRAPPITQYF
TRBJ1-2 | TRBV7-9 | NA | few | TGTGCCAGCAGCTTATACCGCGTAGACAACTATGGCTACACCTTC | CASSLYRVDNYGYTF
TRBJ2-5 | TRBV5-4 | NA | NA | TGTGCCAGCAGCCCCATGATGGGAGAGACCCAGTACTTC | CASSPMMGETQYF
TRBJ1-6 | TRBV18 | NA | NA | TGTGCCAGCTCACCCGACTATAATTCACCCCTCCACTTT | CASSPDYNSPLHF
TRBJ1-5 | TRBV11-2 | TRBD1 | NA | TGTGCCAGCAGCCCGGGACAGGGGAATCAGCCCCAGCATTTT | CASSPGQGNQPQHF
TRBJ1-1 | TRBV6-1 | NA | few | TGTGCCAGCAGTGAAGGGGGGCACCTGGAAGCTTTCTTT | CASSEGGHLEAFF
TRBJ1-2 | TRBV6-5 | NA | once | TGTGCCAGCGGAAGGGACGGAGGCTACACCTTC | CASGRDGGYTF
TRBJ2-1 | TRBV27 | NA | NA | TGTGCCAGCAGTTTATGGAGAGGCGTTTCGGGTAACTCCTACAATGAGCAGTTCTTC | CASSLWRGVSGNSYNEQFF
TRBJ2-3 | TRBV5-4 | TRBD2 | NA | TGTGCCAGCAGCTTCCGACTAGCGGGGATGGCAGATACGCAGTATTTT | CASSFRLAGMADTQYF
TRBJ2-2 | TRBV5-6 | NA | NA | TGTGCCAGCACCCTTGGGGGTACAGGGCTCGGCGGGGAGCTGTTTTTT | CASTLGGTGLGGELFF
TRBJ2-1 | TRBV4-1 | TRBD1 | NA | TGCGCCAGCAGCCGATCTGTTCTTATCGGACAGGGTTCCTACAATGAGCAGTTCTTC | CASSRSVLIGQGSYNEQFF
TRBJ2-3 | TRBV7-7 | TRBD1 | NA | TGTGCTAGCAGCCCATCGGGACAGGGTGCAGATACGCAGTATTTT | CASSPSGQGADTQYF
TRBJ2-1 | TRBV27 | NA | NA | TGTGCCAGCAGCGGACTCCGCAAATTAGCGCAACTCATACCATACAATGGGCAGTTCTTC | CASSGLRKLAQLIPYNGQFF
TRBJ2-1 | TRBV7-9 | NA | NA | TGTGCCAGCAGCCCCCGCAGCGGACCCTCCTACAATGAGCAGTTCTTC | CASSPRSGPSYNEQFF
TRBJ2-1 | TRBV5-1 | TRBD1 | NA | TGCGCCAGCAGCTTGCAGGGGGCGGTCTACAATGAGCAGTTCTTC | CASSLQGAVYNEQFF
TRBJ1-5 | TRBV28 | NA | NA | TGTGCCAGCAGTTCGACAGGTTATAGCAATCAGCCCCAGCATTTT | CASSSTGYSNQPQHF
TRBJ1-6 | TRBV5-6 | NA | NA | TGTGCCAGCAGTCCCGGAATGAGTTCACCCCTCCACTTT | CASSPGMSSPLHF
TRBJ2-7 | TRBV11-3 | NA | NA | TGTGCCAGCAGCCTTCTGGGCAGTTACGAGCAGTACTTC | CASSLLGSYEQYF
TRBJ1-5 | TRBV2 | NA | NA | TGTGCCAGCAGCCGAGAGTACGGCGATGGGAGGAATCAGCCCCAGCATTTT | CASSREYGDGRNQPQHF
TRBJ1-1 | TRBV19 | NA | NA | TGTGCCAGTAGTGAAGCCAGGGGCTGGAACACTGAAGCTTTCTTT | CASSEARGWNTEAFF
TRBJ2-1 | TRBV9 | TRBD2 | NA | TGTGCCAGCAGCGTTATACCGGGACTAGCGGGAGTAAATGAGCAGTTCTTC | CASSVIPGLAGVNEQFF
TRBJ1-3 | TRBV5-8 | NA | NA | TGTGCCAGCACCTCCCGGGGGGCAGGAAACACCATATATTTT | CASTSRGAGNTIYF
TRBJ1-1 | TRBV5-4 | NA | once | TGTGCCAGCAGCTACGACAAGAACACTGAAGCTTTCTTT | CASSYDKNTEAFF
TRBJ1-1 | TRBV19 | TRBD1 | NA | TGTGCCAGTACCTTGGGGGGACAGGTGAACACTGAAGCTTTCTTT | CASTLGGQVNTEAFF
TRBJ2-5 | TRBV27 | TRBD2 | NA | TGTGCCAGCAGTTTAAATTCAGTTCCCGGGAGGGAGACCCAGTACTTC | CASSLNSVPGRETQYF
TRBJ1-6 | TRBV9 | NA | NA | TGTGCCAGCAGCGGGAGTTCGGGGCCGAGCGCTTCACCCCTCCACTTT | CASSGSSGPSASPLHF
TRBJ1-1 | TRBV18 | NA | NA | TGTGCCAGCTCACCATTCGGGGACACTAACACTGAAGCTTTCTTT | CASSPFGDTNTEAFF
TRBJ1-5 | TRBV4-2 | NA | NA | TGTGCCAGCAGCCAAGATCAGGGAGGGACGAGTCAGCCCCAGCATTTT | CASSQDQGGTSQPQHF
TRBJ1-2 | TRBV5-6 | NA | NA | TGTGCCAGCAGGACCGGGATAAAACTTTCCGGCTACACCTTC | CASRTGIKLSGYTF
TRBJ1-1 | TRBV3-1/TRBV3-2 | NA | NA | TGTGCCAGCAGCCAAGGGGGCTGGGGAACTGAAGCTTTCTTT | CASSQGGWGTEAFF
TRBJ1-2 | TRBV4-1 | NA | NA | TGCGCCAGCAGCCACCTGGGGGGAGCTGCGGGAGATGGCTACACCTTC | CASSHLGGAAGDGYTF
TRBJ2-2 | TRBV6-1 | NA | NA | TGTGCCAGCAGTGAGACCAACACCGGGGAGCTGTTTTTT | CASSETNTGELFF
TRBJ2-7 | TRBV4-1 | TRBD1 | NA | TGCGCCAGCAGCCAAGTTGGACAGGGAAGGCGGCAGTACTTC | CASSQVGQGRRQYF
TRBJ2-3 | TRBV7-8 | NA | NA | TGTGCCAGCAGCTTAGGACTAGGTAAAGATACGCAGTATTTT | CASSLGLGKDTQYF
TRBJ1-4 | TRBV5-6 | NA | NA | TGTGCCAGCAGCCCCCGGGTGGTTGTGGGCGCTAATGAAAAACTGTTTTTT | CASSPRVVVGANEKLFF
TRBJ1-5 | TRBV5-1 | TRBD1 | once | TGCGCCAGCAGCTTAAGGCCCACCGGGACAGACAATCAGCCCCAGCATTTT | CASSLRPTGTDNQPQHF
TRBJ2-7 | TRBV28 | NA | NA | TGTGTCAGCAGTCCTCGGCAGGTCTCCTACGAGCAGTACTTC | CVSSPRQVSYEQYF
TRBJ1-1 | TRBV27 | NA | NA | TGTGCCAGCGGGGTCGGTTTTACGGCTTTCTTT | CASGVGFTAFF
TRBJ2-1 | TRBV7-9 | TRBD1 | NA | TGTGCCAGCAGCCGACAGGGCCCTGAGCAGTTCTTC | CASSRQGPEQFF
TRBJ2-1 | TRBV7-2 | TRBD1 | NA | TGTGCCAGCAACGAACAGGGGTCACGGTACAATGAGCAGTTCTTC | CASNEQGSRYNEQFF
TRBJ1-1 | TRBV7-8 | NA | NA | TGTGCCAGCAGCCCTGGACAGATGAACACTGAAGCTTTCTTT | CASSPGQMNTEAFF